The T cell receptor (beta chain) described here comes from a study of control samples from healthy donors and cancer patients (dated by TCRdb to 2019 to 2021). Library preparation was by the immunoSEQ multiplex PCR assay. Held by TCRdb, this immuneACCESS table contains in-frame sequences only and omits some clones. Under half of the omission traces to an unresolved V gene where checked; the cause of the rest is unknown. The sample table holds about 82,000 clones, of which about 89% were seen once. Of the sample, 20% falls within the top ten clones. In the case of this clone: The clone's antigen remains unknown. No qualities accompany the bases; no much larger clone lies one base away.

The CDR3 has 14 amino acids, counting the end cysteine and phenylalanine. Only CDR3 DNA is held: 42 bases, read in frame from base 1. Germline trimming amounts to 4 bases on V and 7 bases on J, with 10 as the count of junction bases outside the gene matches. The germline V gene gives CDR1 as SQVTM and CDR2 as ANQGSEA. The sequence was obtained from a man between 50 and 59 years old in good health. Sample: blood. The receptor chain draws on TRBV29-1 and TRBJ2-1; 7 bases in the middle match TRBD2. The bases are TGCAGCGTTGTTTCGGGACTACCGACGAATGAGCAGTTCTTC. This codes for CSVVSGLPTNEQFF.